This T cell receptor beta chain was identified during a study of cytomegalovirus exposure and HLA in healthy donors (dated by TCRdb to the late 2010s). About the full investigation: An earlier analysis of several hundred of the donors reported 250 to 350 Gb of sequence data and 120 million or so unique TCR beta sequences from about 179 million T cells. Donor age, sex, ethnicity and CMV serostatus were compiled together with the repertoire data. In the later analysis, no new phenotypic data were used to find candidate immune exposures; instead, reliance was placed on TCR beta sequences and their occurrence across donors. Along with the roughly 700-subject first cohort, a separate validation cohort of roughly 110 different subjects was used. A later genetic analysis used genome-wide SNP genotypes for about 60% of the roughly 700 donors, treating that subset as a discovery cohort. To predict cytomegalovirus infection status, the study brought together high-throughput TCR immunosequencing, statistical association of individual TCRs with disease status, and machine learning. In a later analysis, previously published TCR beta repertoires from more than 500 donors were re-analyzed and high-resolution HLA genotyping was added so that TCR occurrence patterns could be studied. In an earlier analysis of several hundred of the donors, high-throughput TCR beta sequencing was used to judge whether each TCR beta V gene segment behaved as functional or pseudogenic. Both class I and class II loci were covered by HLA typing, at four-digit resolution. Of the approximately 400 genotyped donors, over 65% fell in the genetic ancestry cluster associated with self-reported Caucasian donors. Across some 400 genotyped donors of the cohort, an average of 235,054 unique TCR beta nucleotide sequences per donor were sequenced, and approximately 19% of those sequences were non-productive. Roughly 300 gigabases of sequencing data and 70 million to 100 million unique TCR sequences were included in an early release covering 550 to 800 HLA-typed donors. The number of donors typed differed by locus, with about 620-630 for A, B, C, DRB1 and DQB1, more than 500 for DQA1, nearly 610 for DPA1, and 400 to 490 for DPB1. Several DR-DQ haplotypes were treated as single units for association and clustering because of strong linkage in the cohort. All discovery cohort repertoires had been generated on a single sequencing platform. The aim of the study was to test whether cataloging public T cell receptors could identify signatures of past pathogen exposure. The study profiled the T cell repertoires of under 850 subjects by immunosequencing and related them to cytomegalovirus serostatus.

Concerning this clone: What antigen it recognizes has not been identified. Base qualities are missing; no much larger clone stands one base away.

The full study reports these points: A later analysis found that TCR association rates varied across HLA loci, with DRB1 alleles showing the most associated TCRs and HLA-C alleles the fewest. Correlated functional status among segregating V segments might be attributable to linkage disequilibrium, but an unknown experimental factor could not be ruled out. In vitro tests confirmed that a few of the cytomegalovirus-associated TCR beta chains recognize cytomegalovirus antigens. Some IMGT-functional V segments, including TRBV6-2 and TRBV6-3, could not be distinguished by the 87-base-pair reads and were therefore excluded. Most TCR sequences were observed very rarely across donors, whereas some public TCRs were present in many individuals. The study gave a list of 150 to 200 TCR beta chains associated with cytomegalovirus. The classifier was reported to diagnose cytomegalovirus status with high specificity and sensitivity in both the original cohort and the validation cohort. Specific HLA alleles were associated with about 17,000 TCR beta sequences at a false discovery rate of 0.05 in a later analysis. A further reported finding was that TCR beta sequences accurately predicted the HLA-A and HLA-B alleles for most subjects in the first cohort. A group of highly shared sequence variants was considered likely to be a technical artifact of the sequencing pipeline. About 17 rarely observed V segments, including chromosome 9 orphons, were excluded from the earlier analysis of several hundred of the donors because counts were too low. When HLA alleles, especially DR and DQ, strongly co-occurred, attributing TCR associations to individual alleles was difficult. Because HLA typing was missing for some donors at each locus, association tests included only the typed subset. An association between a missense DCLRE1C variant and V-gene and J-gene trimming of TCR beta chains was found in a later genetic analysis and replicated in an independent cohort. Sequencing depth was assumed to be roughly uniform across donors in the presence/absence analyses, though that assumption may not hold. According to a later genetic analysis, donors in an Asian-associated ancestry cluster had fewer N-insertions in productive TCRs than the approximately 670-donor mean. A later analysis found that HLA-associated TCR beta chains were more clonally expanded and had lower generation probabilities than equally common non-associated chains. In an earlier analysis of 587 of the donors, most TCR beta V segments were observed in productive rearrangements about 87% or about 30% of the time, broadly matching IMGT annotations. According to a later analysis, parvovirus B19, influenza, CMV and Epstein-Barr virus appeared linked to several top co-occurrence clusters. The cohort was sequenced for TCR beta chains only, and without alpha or paired-chain data the features that could be detected were limited. A later analysis found that most CMV-associated TCR beta chains appeared HLA-restricted, with HLA associations seemingly driven largely by CMV exposure. CMV serostatus was the only immune exposure information available for the cohort. The authors suggested that the approach could potentially be extended to other disease states and immunological phenotypes.

The library was generated by the immunoSEQ multiplex PCR assay. A mixture of 60 forward primers for TCR Vbeta segments and 13 reverse primers for TCR Jbeta segments was used in the multiplex PCR. The CDR3 region of rearranged TCR beta genes was amplified from genomic DNA with a multiplex PCR assay. On the Illumina HiSeq System, the amplified TCR beta libraries were sequenced as 87-base-pair reads. In the paper's pipeline: In a later analysis, about 80 million unique TCR beta chains were counted across the approximately 620 repertoires, and around 10 million of these chains were shared by at least two donors. Raw reads were error-corrected and collapsed into unique sequences with a nearest-neighbor algorithm that merged closely related sequences to remove PCR and sequencing errors. Alignment of CDR3 sequences to IMGT reference sequences was used to assign V, D and J gene segments. Each retained sequence needed at least a six-nucleotide match to both a V gene segment and a J gene segment. Rearrangements were classified as productive when the CDR3 lacked stop codons and remained in frame with V and J, and all other rearrangements were classified as non-productive. Following IMGT convention, CDR3 was defined as the stretch from the second conserved V-encoded cysteine up to the conserved J-encoded phenylalanine. Sequences without an unambiguous match to a single V gene segment were excluded from the earlier analysis of several hundred of the donors. An earlier analysis of some 610 of the donors called V segments functional above 56.7% productive rearrangements and segregating when the between-donor standard deviation exceeded 5%. A statistical classification framework was built for diagnosing cytomegalovirus status from the catalog of TCR beta chain sequences. A later analysis assigned V and J genes by comparing TCR nucleotide sequences with IMGT/GENE-DB human TR gene sequences. Using the TCRdist pipeline, a later analysis assigned CDR3 sequences along with most-parsimonious VDJ recombination scenarios. A later analysis defined each TCR beta chain by its CDR3 amino acid sequence plus V-gene family, and excluded reads lacking a unique V-gene family. As a way to deal with suspected cross-contamination and a sequencing artifact, a later analysis dropped approximately 590 nucleotide sequences that were highly shared and had low generation probability. For each public chain, a later analysis derived a clonal expansion index from normalized ranks of inferred template counts within each repertoire. Generation probabilities in a later analysis came from a VDJ recombination model fitted to out-of-frame rearrangements, and those results were checked against IGoR. Hypergeometric tests were used in a later analysis to score TCR-TCR, TCR-HLA and TCR-CMV co-occurrence, with a repertoire-size bias correction applied to the TCR pairs. False discovery rates were estimated in a later analysis by permuting HLA or CMV assignments 20 times. In a later analysis, co-occurring TCRs were grouped using DBSCAN, and TCRdist sequence similarity was added for clustering within HLA-allele-positive subsets. Repertoires with fewer than 30,000 or more than 120,000 public chains, plus five repertoires with anomalous nucleotide sharing, were excluded from co-occurrence clustering. Here the immuneACCESS table is served through TCRdb, limited to in-frame sequences with V and J called. Missing clones are a known gap in these copies; in checked studies unresolved V genes cover under half, and the rest lacks a known reason. V, J and clone size derive from that table, while D and trimming were established from the DNA sequence. The sample yields roughly 110,000 clones; 75% were counted once. The ten largest clones capture roughly 3% of the sample.

The cohort was made up of about 610 healthy bone marrow donors. At the time of sampling, every cohort member was nominally healthy, though immune exposures that went unrecorded were likely present. The donor tested CMV seropositive, placing the donor among the 250 to 350 seropositive members of the cohort. A peripheral blood sample was collected from each donor, and TCR beta sequencing was performed on peripheral blood mononuclear cells. Genomic DNA extraction from the blood cell samples was performed with the Qiagen DNeasy Blood Extraction Kit. The CDR3 spans 14 residues, from the cysteine through the phenylalanine. The read is trimmed to its CDR3 DNA, 42 bases read in frame from base 1. CDR1 ENHRY and CDR2 SYGVKD were looked up in the germline V gene. V sheds 6 bases and J sheds 0 bases, leaving 11 bases between their ends.

This receptor was identified in a male donor in good health and CMV-seropositive. The sequence links TRBV10-3 to TRBJ1-2; TRBD1 might be the D gene, on 5 matching bases. The specimen sequenced was PBMCs. The DNA reads TGTGCCATCAGCGACAGTCTATCTAACTATGGCTACACCTTC. Protein translation: CAISDSLSNYGYTF.